This passage covers 18 T cell receptor beta chains from one sample sequenced in a study of blood T cell repertoires in COVID-19. Data came from immunoSEQ multiplex PCR; TCRdb stores just in-frame clones and leaves some out. Among roughly 68,000 clones listed, around 80% were seen once. Material for sequencing was PBMCs or T cells enriched from blood (not recorded which). The source is a woman aged 40 to 50 with acute COVID-19.

The CDR3 reads CSVATGGGSYNEQFF. CDR3 in DNA: TGCAGCGTGGCGACAGGGGGTGGGTCCTACAATGAGCAGTTCTTC. V gene TRBV29-1 combines with J gene TRBJ2-1, with 9 bases aligning to TRBD1. The CDR3 is 15 residues long. After removal of 6 bases from V and 1 base from J, the junction contained 7 bases not matched to a gene. Germline loops: CDR1 SQVTM, CDR2 ANQGSEA.

This chain joins TRBV4-2 and TRBJ2-3, with 16 bases identical to TRBD2. The CDR3 covers 17 residues. CDR1 is LGHNA, CDR2 YNFKEQ, per germline. V lost 3 bases and J lost 3; bases outside the gene matches: 3. CDR3 loop: CASSQGTSGGATDTQYF. The CDR3 DNA sequence: TGTGCCAGCAGCCAGGGGACTAGCGGGGGGGCGACAGATACGCAGTATTTT.

This clone was detected only a few times. This chain connects TRBV18 to TRBJ2-1; 9 bases are a match to TRBD2. The V segment lost 1 base and the J segment 6 bases; nucleotides outside the gene matches: 4. Germline CDR1 KGHSH, CDR2 LQKENI. The CDR3 is 15 residues long. CDR3 region: CASSPRAGGSNEQFF. CDR3 nucleotides: TGTGCCAGCTCACCACGAGCGGGGGGTTCCAATGAGCAGTTCTTC.

The V call is TRBV7-3, the J call TRBJ1-1; 9 bases map to TRBD1. The germline CDR1 and CDR2 sequences are SGHTA and FQGTGA. The V gene end was trimmed by 5 bases and the J gene end by 7 bases; junction bases not matched to a gene: 11. The CDR3 is made up of 15 amino acids. DNA for the CDR3: TGTGCCAGCAGCCCCATATACAGGGGGCGGGATGAAGCTTTCTTT. Amino acid sequence: CASSPIYRGRDEAFF.

V gene TRBV10-3 combines with J gene TRBJ1-2, with D maybe TRBD1 (5 bases). The V gene's germline CDR1 is ENHRY and CDR2 SYGVKD. The CDR3 spans 11 residues. V lost 4 bases and J lost 8, with 8 bases in between. CDR3 loop: CAISAGSGYTF. CDR3 bases: TGTGCCATCAGTGCAGGGTCGGGCTACACCTTC.

The CDR3 region has the DNA TGTGCCAGCAGCTTAGAGGGACAGGTTCCCTACGAGCAGTACTTC. It yields the protein CASSLEGQVPYEQYF. This rearrangement joins TRBV13 to TRBJ2-7, with TRBD1 matching over 8 bases. The CDR3 is 15 residues long. The V gene's germline CDR1 is PRHDT and CDR2 FYEKMQ (reference sequence). Trimming removed 1 base from V and 2 bases from J; junction bases left unmatched: 4. Looking up the rest from reference TRBV13 and TRBJ2-7 gives the full variable domain: AAGVIQSPRHLIKEKRETATLKCYPIPRHDTVYWYQQGPGQDPQFLISFYEKMQSDKGSIPDRFSAQQFSDYHSELNMSSLELGDSALYFCASSLEGQVPYEQYFGPGTRLTVT.

The chain employs TRBV6-5 and TRBJ1-6; possible D gene TRBD1, 5 bases. Trimming shortened V by 7 bases and J by 10 bases, and 20 bases separated the two germline ends. Germline V gene sequence: CDR1 MNHEY, CDR2 SVGAGI. This CDR3 region has 15 residues. The CDR3 here is CASISETEVSSPLHF. In DNA form, the CDR3 reads TGTGCCAGCATTTCAGAGACAGAAGTCTCCTCACCCCTCCACTTT.

The chain links TRBV11-2 to TRBJ1-3; TRBD1 agrees at 7 bases. V dropped 5 bases and J dropped 0; count of bases not matched to a gene: 16. The length of the CDR3 is 19 residues. Germline CDR1 SGHAT, CDR2 FQNNGV. The CDR3 is CASSLPRAGGTFSGNTIYF. DNA for the CDR3: TGTGCCAGCAGCCTGCCCAGAGCAGGGGGGACTTTCTCTGGAAACACCATATATTTT.

This chain joins TRBV6-2 or TRBV6-3 and TRBJ1-2; D might be TRBD1 (5 bases). Germline V gives CDR1 MNHEY, CDR2 SVGEGT. The CDR3 length is 14 residues. Trimming took off 5 bases at V and 5 bases at J, with 15 bases between the two ends. The chain's CDR3 is CASSEDVGGYGYTF. DNA for the CDR3: TGTGCCAGCAGTGAGGACGTTGGGGGGTATGGCTACACCTTC.

This clone was seen only once. The chain uses TRBV7-9 and TRBJ2-1, with 14 bases matching TRBD2. Trimming took 4 bases from V and 1 from J; bases not matched to a gene: 6. The CDR3 totals 18 residues. The V gene's germline CDR1 is SEHNR and CDR2 FQNEAQ (reference sequence). CDR3 sequence reads: CASSSLGTSGRSYNEQFF. CDR3 coding DNA: TGTGCCAGCAGCTCCCTTGGGACTAGCGGGAGATCCTACAATGAGCAGTTCTTC.

This rearrangement joins TRBV19 to TRBJ2-1; 15 nucleotides align to TRBD2. This CDR3 is 18 amino acids long. Losses at the gene ends were 7 bases for V and 3 bases for J; bases not matched to a gene: 10. CDR1 is LNHDA, CDR2 SQIVND, per germline (reference sequence). In DNA, the CDR3 is TGTGCCAGTACCTCCGGACTAGCGGGGGGGTCCCGCTACAATGAGCAGTTCTTC. The encoded protein is CASTSGLAGGSRYNEQFF.

This chain links TRBV10-3 with TRBJ2-6, with a weak D call TRBD2 (5 bases). Germline loops: CDR1 ENHRY, CDR2 SYGVKD. CDR3 length: 16 residues. V was clipped by 5 bases and J by 2 bases, with 13 bases between them. CDR3 loop: CAISPKEGAGANVLTF. For the CDR3, the DNA is TGTGCCATCAGTCCAAAAGAGGGTGCTGGGGCCAACGTCCTGACTTTC.

This sequence joins TRBV28 and TRBJ1-5; a possible D gene is TRBD1 (5 bases). Trimming took 5 bases from V and 2 from J, leaving 22 bases between them. This CDR3 comprises 18 residues. CDR1 is MDHEN and CDR2 is SYDVKM in the germline V gene. DNA of the CDR3: TGTGCCAGCAGTCCCGGACACGGAAGGATCCTTGGCAATCAGCCCCAGCATTTT. Translation: CASSPGHGRILGNQPQHF.

The chain is built from TRBV5-1 and TRBJ2-1, with TRBD2 as a possible D gene (6 bases). CDR1 and CDR2 (germline): SGHRS, YFSETQ. V shed 0 bases and J shed 4 bases, with 11 bases lying between them. The CDR3 covers 15 residues. For the CDR3, the DNA is TGCGCCAGCAGCTTGGTTGCGGGGCCATACAATGAGCAGTTCTTC. It translates to CASSLVAGPYNEQFF.

This sequence joins TRBV9 and TRBJ2-2, with 7 positions matching TRBD1. CDR3 length: 14 residues. Germline CDR1 reads SGDLS; CDR2 reads YYNGEE. The J segment lost 4 bases and the V segment lost 3 bases, leaving 3 bases of the junction unmatched. The DNA of the CDR3 is TGTGCCAGCAGCGCGGGACAGAGCACCGGGGAGCTGTTTTTT. This sequence encodes CASSAGQSTGELFF.

The chain carries TRBV18 and TRBJ1-1; the D is unclear. Trimming shortened V by 3 bases and J by 5 bases, and 7 bases separated the two germline ends. The germline CDR1 and CDR2 sequences are KGHSH and LQKENI. The CDR3 is made up of 12 amino acids. The DNA for the CDR3 is TGTGCCAGCTCACCTGGGCAGACTGAAGCTTTCTTT. This translates into CASSPGQTEAFF.

The chain couples TRBV27 to TRBJ2-7, with 8 nucleotides matching TRBD1. The CDR3 sequence is 13 residues long. The V and J ends lost 6 bases and 5 bases, in that order; junction bases with no gene match: 6. Germline CDR1 and CDR2: MNHEY and SMNVEV (reference sequence). CDR3 sequence (DNA): TGTGCCAGCAGGGACAGGGTAAACAACGAGCAGTACTTC. Its protein product is CASRDRVNNEQYF.

This sequence joins TRBV24-1 and TRBJ2-1; 7 bases match TRBD1. This CDR3 has 14 residues. In germline, CDR1 is KGHDR, CDR2 SFDVKD. V shed 5 bases, J shed 6 bases, and the junction held 6 bases outside the gene matches. CDR3 amino acids: CATSGGQPSNEQFF. CDR3 in DNA: TGTGCCACCAGTGGGGGACAGCCGTCCAATGAGCAGTTCTTC.